This TCR beta chain emerged from a study of shared clonotypes between healthy human individuals. Study-wide results and caveats: Genetic and exposure-history diversity was limited by the few donors.

V gave up 1 base and J gave up 0 bases; unmatched junction bases: 7. Germline loops: CDR1 SGHDT, CDR2 YYEEEE. The CDR3 loop spans 16 amino acids. Comment on this clone: Its matching antigen is unknown.

Several immunoSEQ plates held equal portions of the genomic DNA taken from each subset. Only in-frame clones appear in the TCRdb table, and some are missing; sequencing was by immunoSEQ multiplex PCR. The sample holds 400,000 to 600,000 clones, about 79% seen once. Those who donated were healthy HIV-negative adults, with no recent acute infections or vaccinations reported. Adult Caucasians living in Nashville, Tennessee made up all of the donors. Sequenced input: PBMCs. The TCR sequence derives from a woman between 40 and 50 years old in good health. Some clones in this sample may be carry-over from other donors' samples. The rearrangement links TRBV5-6 to TRBJ2-7, with TRBD2 identical over 7 bases. The CDR3 here is CASSLRLGGISYEQYF. In DNA form, the CDR3 reads TGTGCCAGCAGCTTGAGGTTGGGGGGGATCTCCTACGAGCAGTACTTC.